The table lists the clone carrying this TCR beta chain with a few counts. Per germline, CDR1 SGHVS and CDR2 FQNEAQ. The CDR3 extends over 14 amino acids. Trimming removed 5 bases from V and 4 bases from J, with 14 bases in between. These data originate in a study of T-cell reconstitution after alpha-beta-depleted transplantation in children. Unique molecular identifiers were incorporated into the prepared TCRbeta library. One entry per CDR3 protein, called by TCRdb with MiXCR from the PCR reads. In the table there are around 380,000 distinct CDR3 sequences, approximately 11% of which are singletons. The sequenced sample was PBMCs from the stem cell graft donor, obtained from the stem cell graft. This sequence joins TRBV7-8 and TRBJ1-2; no reliable D call. The clonotype comes from a human donor who donated a stem cell graft to a child with acute myeloid leukemia. The CDR3 DNA follows: TGTGCCAGCAGCGCGAGAGTGGAGGTCTATGGCTACACCTTC. Translated, it gives CASSARVEVYGYTF. Based on the CDR3 plus reference TRBV7-8 and TRBJ1-2, the full variable domain is GAGVSQSPRYKVAKRGQDVALRCDPISGHVSLFWYQQALGQGPEFLTYFQNEAQLDKSGLPSDRFFAERPEGSVSTLKIQRTQQEDSAVYLCASSARVEVYGYTFGSGTRLTVV.